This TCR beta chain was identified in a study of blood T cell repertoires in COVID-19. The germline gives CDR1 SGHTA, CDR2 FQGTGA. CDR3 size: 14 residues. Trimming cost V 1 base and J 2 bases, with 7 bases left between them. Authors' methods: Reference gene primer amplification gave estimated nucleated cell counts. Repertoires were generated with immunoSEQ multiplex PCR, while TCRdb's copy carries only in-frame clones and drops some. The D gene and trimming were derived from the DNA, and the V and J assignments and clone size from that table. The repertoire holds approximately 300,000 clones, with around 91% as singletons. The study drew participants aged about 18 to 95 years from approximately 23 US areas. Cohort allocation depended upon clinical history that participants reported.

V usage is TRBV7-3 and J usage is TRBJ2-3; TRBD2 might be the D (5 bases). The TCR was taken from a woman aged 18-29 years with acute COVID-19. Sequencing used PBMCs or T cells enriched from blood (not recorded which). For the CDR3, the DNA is TGTGCCAGCAGCTTAAATAGCGCCACAGATACGCAGTATTTT. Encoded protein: CASSLNSATDTQYF.